These 22 T cell receptor beta chains share one sample of origin, sequenced in a study of T-cell memory formation after mild COVID-19. TCRdb reprocessed the 5' RACE reads with MiXCR, giving one entry per CDR3 protein. The profile covers 300,000 to 400,000 distinct CDR3 sequences, with about 16% appearing a single time and about 20% taken by the ten largest. Input material: PBMCs or a T cell subset sorted from them (not recorded which). The receptors derive from a young man who had mild COVID-19 (a few samples of this study predate the infection). Cell type and time point are not known.

The chain has TRBV3-1 and TRBJ2-1; maybe TRBD2 (6 bases). This CDR3 is built from 12 residues. Germline V gene sequence: CDR1 LGHDT, CDR2 YNNKEL (reference sequence). The V end lost 3 bases, the J end lost 10 bases, and 10 bases lay between the germline ends. The CDR3 region has the DNA TGTGCCAGCAGCCATTGGGGGAGGGAGCAGTTCTTC. Amino acids: CASSHWGREQFF.

This clonotype was observed at least ten times. A junction boundary mismatches the germline segment, possibly from a read error. The V gene is TRBV11-2, the J gene TRBJ2-5, with D unclear. Germline-derived CDR1 and CDR2 are SGHAT and FQNNGV. The CDR3 totals 14 residues. The CDR3 spells CASSLVGGQETQYF. CDR3 nucleotides: TGCGCCAGCAGCTTGGTCGGCGGACAAGAGACCCAGTACTTC.

The CDR3 DNA is TGCAGCGTTGAAACACGACAGAGCTCAACTGAAGCTTTCTTT. Its translation: CSVETRQSSTEAFF. This chain joins TRBV29-1 and TRBJ1-1; TRBD1 might be the D (5 bases). In germline, CDR1 is SQVTM, CDR2 ANQGSEA. Deletions cut 2 bases from V and 5 bases from J, with 15 bases between. This CDR3 is built from 14 residues.

This clonotype was seen only a few times. The chain carries TRBV11-2 and TRBJ1-1; D uncertain. The germline gives CDR1 SGHAT, CDR2 FQNNGV. This CDR3 contains 14 residues. Trimming took off 1 base at V and 7 bases at J, with 13 bases between the two ends. The CDR3: CASSLVPDLGEAFF. In DNA form, the CDR3 reads TGTGCCAGCAGCTTAGTCCCCGATTTGGGTGAAGCTTTCTTT.

The genes are TRBV7-2 and TRBJ1-1, with D tentatively TRBD1 (5 bases). The length of the CDR3 is 16 residues. V was clipped by 4 bases and J by 1 base, with 16 bases between them. Germline values: CDR1 SGHTA, CDR2 FQGNSA. The CDR3 here is CASSSRPREANTEAFF. CDR3 coding DNA: TGTGCCAGCAGCTCCCGGCCCAGGGAAGCGAACACTGAAGCTTTCTTT.

This clonotype occurred a few times. As DNA, the CDR3 is TGTGCCAGCAGCGTAGGAGCCGGGGGGGGGATGGAGACCCAGTACTTC. It codes for CASSVGAGGGMETQYF. V is TRBV9 and J is TRBJ2-5; 8 bases fit TRBD2. The CDR3 spans 16 residues. V lost 0 bases to trimming and J lost 5 bases; unmatched junction nucleotides: 9. Germline lookup yields CDR1 SGDLS and CDR2 YYNGEE.

A few counts support this clonotype. The chain carries TRBV6-6 and TRBJ2-7; no definite D call. CDR1 is MNHNY and CDR2 is SVGAGI in the germline V gene (reference sequence). The V end was cut by 4 bases, the J end by 1 base, with 14 bases between. This CDR3 contains 15 residues. CDR3 loop: CASSLGYDRSYEQYF. The CDR3 DNA reads TGTGCCAGCAGTTTGGGATATGACCGATCCTACGAGCAGTACTTC.

This clonotype was seen a handful of times. V gene TRBV12-3 or TRBV12-4 combines with J gene TRBJ2-4; unclear D gene. Between the trimmed V and J ends, which lost 7 bases and 2 bases, there was a span of 15 bases. The CDR3 covers 15 residues. The CDR3: CASTRTYRTKNIQYF. CDR3 DNA sequence: TGTGCCAGCACCCGAACCTATCGGACCAAAAACATTCAGTACTTC.

The chain uses TRBV18 and TRBJ2-4, with D unclear. The CDR3 is 13 residues long. Deletions cut 0 bases from V and 7 bases from J, with 7 bases between. Germline V lookup: CDR1 KGHSH, CDR2 LQKENI. The CDR3 bases are TGTGCCAGCTCACCACCCTCAGCTAACATTCAGTACTTC. Translation: CASSPPSANIQYF.

This clonotype has just a few counts. This chain uses TRBV5-1 with TRBJ2-3; 14 bases align to TRBD2. CDR3 length: 18 amino acids. CDR1 and CDR2 (germline): SGHRS, YFSETQ. The trim removed 4 bases at V and 6 bases at J, leaving 13 bases unmatched. The CDR3 nucleotides are TGCGCCAGCAGCGTCTCCGGGACTAGCGGGGGACTCACGGATACGCAGTATTTT. Its protein is CASSVSGTSGGLTDTQYF.

This rearrangement joins TRBV7-6 to TRBJ2-7; 12 bases are a match to TRBD1. Germline lookup yields CDR1 SGHVS and CDR2 FNYEAQ. The CDR3 spans 17 residues. Germline trimming cut 5 bases from V and 3 bases from J; bases unmatched to any gene: 11. The CDR3 region has the DNA TGTGCCAGCAGCCGAGCCCGGGACAGGGGGCAGCTCTACGAGCAGTACTTC. Its protein is CASSRARDRGQLYEQYF.

This clonotype was counted between two and nine times. The V call is TRBV19, the J call TRBJ2-3; D possibly matches TRBD1 or TRBD2 (5 bases each). This CDR3 contains 15 residues. V dropped 6 bases and J dropped 0 bases, with 13 bases sitting between them. Germline CDR1 is LNHDA and CDR2 is SQIVND (reference sequence). The CDR3 DNA sequence: TGTGCCAGTAGCCAGACCGGGACGAGCACAGATACGCAGTATTTT. Translating gives CASSQTGTSTDTQYF.

This clonotype showed up many times. The rearrangement uses TRBV6-5 and TRBJ2-3, with 12 positions matching TRBD2. The CDR3 consists of 17 residues. Germline values: CDR1 MNHEY, CDR2 SVGAGI. Unmatched junction bases numbered 13, after V lost 4 bases and J lost 8 bases. The CDR3 here is CASSSRGRPSGGGTQYF. The CDR3 DNA reads as TGTGCCAGCAGTTCCCGCGGTCGGCCTAGCGGGGGGGGTACGCAGTATTTT.

This clonotype was seen a few times. The chain recombines TRBV3-1 with TRBJ1-5; possible D gene TRBD1, 5 bases. V was clipped by 4 bases and J by 6 bases, with 13 bases between them. CDR3 length: 14 amino acids. Looked up from germline, CDR1 is LGHDT and CDR2 is YNNKEL (reference sequence). For the CDR3, the DNA is TGTGCCAGCAGCCCCGGGGCAGGTGTTCAGCCCCAGCATTTT. It is translated as CASSPGAGVQPQHF.

This clonotype has only a few counts. J is TRBJ2-5 and V is TRBV20-1; possibly TRBD2 for D (5 bases). CDR3 size: 14 residues. Deletions cut 5 bases from V and 3 bases from J, with 16 bases between. Per the germline V gene, CDR1 is DFQATT and CDR2 is SNEGSKA (reference sequence). The CDR3 reads CSASTPGSKETQYF. CDR3 nucleotides: TGCAGTGCTTCCACCCCGGGGAGTAAAGAGACCCAGTACTTC.

The gene calls are TRBV5-1 and TRBJ2-1; 7 nucleotides line up with TRBD1. V lost 0 bases and J lost 3; bases outside the gene matches: 12. The CDR3 consists of 18 residues. The germline CDR1 and CDR2 sequences are SGHRS and YFSETQ. DNA of the CDR3: TGCGCCAGCAGCTTGGAAACTTCGTGGACAGGAGTCTACAATGAGCAGTTCTTC. Protein product: CASSLETSWTGVYNEQFF. Full variable domain (outside the CDR3, taken from reference TRBV5-1 and TRBJ2-1): KAGVTQTPRYLIKTRGQQVTLSCSPISGHRSVSWYQQTPGQGLQFLFEYFSETQRNKGNFPGRFSGRQFSNSRSEMNVSTLELGDSALYLCASSLETSWTGVYNEQFFGPGTRLTVL.

In this sample, this clonotype turned up a few times. J is TRBJ2-7 and V is TRBV28, with D perhaps TRBD2 (5 bases). There are 14 residues in the CDR3. Deletions cut 2 bases from V and 0 bases from J, with 8 bases between. Looked up from germline, CDR1 is MDHEN and CDR2 is SYDVKM. In DNA form, the CDR3 reads TGTGCCAGCAGTTTACCGGGGAGCTCCTACGAGCAGTACGTC. This encodes CASSLPGSSYEQYV.

This clonotype showed up just a few times. The CDR3 DNA reads as TGCGCCAGCAGCTTAGCAGGGGGGACGCCCGCTGGAGACAATGAGCAGTTCTTC. Translated, it gives CASSLAGGTPAGDNEQFF. The chain links TRBV5-1 to TRBJ2-1; maybe TRBD1 (7 bases). With 2 bases removed from V and 5 bases from J, the gap between germline ends came to 23 bases. The CDR3 length is 18 residues. Looked up from germline, CDR1 is SGHRS and CDR2 is YFSETQ.

The chain uses TRBV7-2 and TRBJ1-5; the D is unclear. Trimming removed 1 base at V and 6 bases at J, with 10 bases between. Looked up from germline, CDR1 is SGHTA and CDR2 is FQGNSA. CDR3 size: 14 residues. Here the CDR3 DNA reads TGTGCCAGCAGCTTAGGCCCCAAGGGTCAGCCCCAGCATTTT. Encoded protein: CASSLGPKGQPQHF.

This clonotype was observed a few times. The chain recombines TRBV7-2 with TRBJ2-1; 11 bases align to TRBD2. Germline V gives CDR1 SGHTA, CDR2 FQGNSA. The CDR3 has 14 amino acids. V lost 1 base to trimming and J lost 12 bases; unmatched junction nucleotides: 5. CDR3 region: CASSLGSGGAGQFF. DNA for the CDR3: TGTGCCAGCAGCTTAGGTAGCGGGGGGGCTGGGCAGTTCTTC.

The chain employs TRBV11-1 and TRBJ1-1, with TRBD1 matching 8 bases. There are 14 residues in the CDR3. Germline CDR1 and CDR2: SGHAT and FQDESV (reference sequence). V was clipped by 5 bases and J by 4 bases; unmatched bases: 6. The CDR3, as DNA: TGTGCCAGCAGCCGCGGGACAGGCGGCACTGAAGCTTTCTTT. Amino acid sequence: CASSRGTGGTEAFF.

The V call is TRBV19, the J call TRBJ2-3; 9 positions match TRBD1. The CDR3 length is 14 residues. With 6 bases clipped from V and 1 base from J, the junction kept 2 bases outside the gene matches. Per germline, CDR1 LNHDA and CDR2 SQIVND (reference sequence). CDR3 coding DNA: TGTGCCAGTAGGGGACAGGGAGGCACAGATACGCAGTATTTT. It encodes CASRGQGGTDTQYF.